The 29 T cell receptor beta chains in this list originate from one sample, sequenced in a study of T cell clonality in common variable immunodeficiency. Generated by immunoSEQ multiplex PCR, the TCRdb table keeps only in-frame clones and is missing some. This set yields approximately 50,000 clones and no singletons; the top ten hold roughly 0.84%. Sequenced input: peripheral blood mononuclear cells. These receptors came from a person aged 18 to 69 in good health.

This clone came up a few times. The missing CDR3 end, 3 residues past where the read stops, is filled in from the germline J gene. V is TRBV11-2 and J is TRBJ1-5; D call uncertain. Germline assignment: CDR1 SGHAT and CDR2 FQNNGV. Trimming cost V 2 bases and J 4 bases, with 6 bases left between them. The CDR3 spans 13 residues. This chain's CDR3 is CASSLRPNQPQHF. CDR3 DNA (partial): TGTGCCAGCAGCTTAAGGCCGAATCAGCCC.

This clone came up many times. The read ends 3 residues shy of where the CDR3 ends; the end is completed using the germline J gene. The chain employs TRBV7-9 and TRBJ2-1, with D uncertain. This CDR3 is 14 amino acids long. The V gene's germline CDR1 is SEHNR and CDR2 FQNEAQ (reference sequence). The V end lost 0 bases, the J end lost 8 bases, and 11 bases lay between the germline ends. CDR3 in amino acids: CASSLALTGYEQFF. The CDR3 bases that were read are TGTGCCAGCAGCTTAGCGCTTACCGGGTATGAG.

This clone occurred many times. The sequenced fragment ends 3 residues before the CDR3 boundary, so the rest is inferred from the germline J gene. The gene calls are TRBV5-6 and TRBJ1-6; the D is unclear. CDR1 SGHDT and CDR2 YYEEEE come from the germline V gene. V gave up 4 bases and J gave up 8 bases, with 10 bases separating them. CDR3 length: 13 residues. Partial CDR3 DNA: TGTGCCAGCAGCCTCGGAAGGGATTCACCC. Translating gives CASSLGRDSP. The entire CDR3 protein reads CASSLGRDSPLHF.

This clone was detected many times. The read ends 3 residues early relative to the CDR3; the germline J gene fills the gap. The rearrangement links TRBV7-4 to TRBJ1-5, with D possibly matching TRBD1 (6 bases). V was pared by 3 bases and J by 3 bases, with 18 bases between. The length of the CDR3 is 17 residues. CDR1 is SGHVT and CDR2 is SQSDAQ in the germline V gene. The sequenced CDR3 bases are TGTGCCAGCAGCTTCAAACTACAGGGATGGCTCAATCAGCCC. Residues: CASSFKLQGWLNQP. The complete CDR3 protein is CASSFKLQGWLNQPQHF.

This clone was observed at least ten times. The DNA ends 3 residues before the CDR3 does, and the rest of the CDR3 is filled in from the germline J gene. The genes are TRBV7-9 and TRBJ1-4, with 9 bases that match TRBD1. The CDR3 has 15 amino acids. With V trimmed by 5 bases and J by 6 bases, 7 bases remained unmatched. Germline V gene lookup returns CDR1 SEHNR and CDR2 FQNEAQ (reference sequence). The CDR3: CASSPTGGYDEKLFF. The sequenced part of the CDR3 DNA is TGTGCCAGCAGCCCTACAGGGGGCTACGATGAAAAA.

This clone has ten or more counts. With the read ending 3 residues before the CDR3 end, the germline J gene is used to fill in that end. The chain employs TRBV7-9 and TRBJ2-7, with D maybe TRBD1 (6 bases). The CDR3 consists of 15 residues. Trimming stripped 5 bases from V and 2 bases from J, with 16 bases between. Germline CDR1 reads SEHNR; CDR2 reads FQNEAQ (reference sequence). The CDR3 region is CASSPRGTLPYEQYF. CDR3 bases read: TGTGCCAGCAGCCCTAGGGGGACCCTTCCCTACGAG.

A note on this clone: The read gets to within 3 residues of the CDR3 end, and the germline J gene fills in the rest. J is TRBJ1-2 and V is TRBV7-2; D not resolved. This CDR3 contains 15 residues. Germline values: CDR1 SGHTA, CDR2 FQGNSA. The CDR3 is CASSLGPGSYNDYTF. Partial CDR3 DNA: TGTGCCAGCAGCTTAGGTCCAGGCTCCTACAATGAC.

This clone was recorded many times. The read halts 3 residues ahead of the CDR3 end, with the missing end drawn from the germline J gene. The chain combines TRBV7-2 with TRBJ2-1, with D hard to call. Germline values: CDR1 SGHTA, CDR2 FQGNSA. The V gene lost 5 bases and the J gene lost 7 bases, with 12 bases spanning the gap. CDR3 length: 13 residues. CDR3 in amino acids: CASSPPGRNEQFF. The sequenced CDR3 bases are TGTGCCAGCAGCCCTCCTGGGCGAAATGAG. Drawing the rest from reference TRBV7-2 and TRBJ2-1, the complete variable domain is GAGVSQSPSNKVTEKGKDVELRCDPISGHTALYWYRQSLGQGLEFLIYFQGNSAPDKSGLPSDRFSAERTGGSVSTLTIQRTQQEDSAVYLCASSPPGRNEQFFGPGTRLTVL.

This clone was found many times. Read sequence stops 3 residues before the CDR3 end, and the germline J gene provides the missing end. V and J are TRBV6-1 and TRBJ2-2; 8 bases are shared with TRBD1. The CDR3 length is 17 residues. CDR1 MNHNS and CDR2 SASEGT come from the germline V gene. CDR3 bases read: TGTGCCAGCAGTGAAAGACAGGGGAGCTCCTATAATTCACCG. This translates into CASSERQGSSYNSP. The full-length CDR3 reads as CASSERQGSSYNSPLFF.

This clone was picked up many times. Sequencing ends 3 residues short of the CDR3 end; the germline J gene provides the rest. This chain links TRBV2 with TRBJ2-7, with 7 bases identical to TRBD1. Germline V gives CDR1 SNHLY, CDR2 FYNNEI. V dropped 4 bases and J dropped 5; count of bases not matched to a gene: 11. The CDR3 runs to 15 residues. The covered CDR3 bases are TGTGCCAGCAGTGCCCGCCTCAGGGACAGCCACGAG. Its translation is CASSARLRDSHE. From start to end, the CDR3 is CASSARLRDSHEQYF.

This clone was seen at least ten times. The read finishes 3 residues shy of the CDR3 end, and the germline J gene is used to complete it. The rearrangement joins TRBV19 to TRBJ1-6, with no clear D. V lost 11 bases and J lost 7, with 18 bases in between. Germline V gives CDR1 LNHDA, CDR2 SQIVND (reference sequence). The CDR3 has 14 residues. The CDR3 sequence is CASGSRGGNSPLHF. CDR3 DNA (partial): TGTGCCTCCGGGTCCCGGGGAGGAAATTCACCC. Looking up the rest from reference TRBV19 and TRBJ1-6 gives the full variable domain: DGGITQSPKYLFRKEGQNVTLSCEQNLNHDAMYWYRQDPGQGLRLIYYSQIVNDFQKGDIAEGYSVSREKKESFPLTVTSAQKNPTAFYLCASGSRGGNSPLHFGNGTRLTVT.

Remarks on this clone: The read ends 3 residues early relative to the CDR3; the germline J gene fills the gap. This rearrangement joins TRBV2 to TRBJ1-1, with 8 bases that match TRBD1. V trimming: 7 bases; J trimming: 0 bases; junction bases outside the gene matches: 7. This CDR3 is built from 15 residues. Germline lookup yields CDR1 SNHLY and CDR2 FYNNEI. The CDR3 DNA, read in part, is TGTGCCAGCAAGCGACAGGGGTCCATGAACACTGAA. It translates to CASKRQGSMNTE. The entire CDR3 reads CASKRQGSMNTEAFF.

This clone was observed many times. The CDR3 is cut off 3 residues early in the read; its end comes from the germline J gene. The V gene is TRBV9, the J gene TRBJ2-2, with 10 bases matching TRBD1. Trimming cost V 1 base and J 7 bases; bases outside gene matches: 4. The CDR3 sequence is 15 residues long. Looked up from germline, CDR1 is SGDLS and CDR2 is YYNGEE. The sequenced part of the CDR3 DNA is TGTGCCAGCAGCGTAAGGGGACAGGGGTTCGGGGAG. Its translation is CASSVRGQGFGE. The entire CDR3 protein reads CASSVRGQGFGELFF. Full variable domain (outside the CDR3, taken from reference TRBV9 and TRBJ2-2): DSGVTQTPKHLITATGQRVTLRCSPRSGDLSVYWYQQSLDQGLQFLIQYYNGEERAKGNILERFSAQQFPDLHSELNLSSLELGDSALYFCASSVRGQGFGELFFGEGSRLTVL.

There are many counts of this clone. The read finishes 3 residues shy of the CDR3 end, and the germline J gene is used to complete it. This chain uses TRBV19 with TRBJ2-1; 10 positions match TRBD2. V dropped 3 bases and J dropped 8; count of bases not matched to a gene: 13. The germline V gene has CDR1 LNHDA and CDR2 SQIVND (reference sequence). The CDR3 spans 17 residues. This CDR3 is CASSIRGLAGDSDEQFF. CDR3 bases read: TGTGCCAGTAGTATTAGGGGGCTAGCGGGAGATTCAGATGAG. The full variable domain, rest sourced from reference TRBV19 and TRBJ2-1, is DGGITQSPKYLFRKEGQNVTLSCEQNLNHDAMYWYRQDPGQGLRLIYYSQIVNDFQKGDIAEGYSVSREKKESFPLTVTSAQKNPTAFYLCASSIRGLAGDSDEQFFGPGTRLTVL.

This clone was seen only a few times. The CDR3 end falls 3 residues outside the read, so it is completed with the germline J gene. V usage is TRBV7-9 and J usage is TRBJ2-2; D perhaps matches TRBD1 (5 bases). Germline V gene lookup returns CDR1 SEHNR and CDR2 FQNEAQ (reference sequence). This CDR3 contains 12 residues. The CDR3 here is CASRGVQEKLFF. The CDR3 bases that were read are TGTGCCAGCAGAGGGGTACAAGAAAAG.

This clone was observed at least ten times. The CDR3 end is not reached by the read, which stops 3 residues before it; the germline J gene fills it in. The chain uses TRBV4-1 and TRBJ2-7; 9 nucleotides line up with TRBD1. CDR1 and CDR2 from the germline V gene are MGHRA and YSYEKL. CDR3 length equals 16 residues. Trimming took 0 bases from V and 2 from J; bases not matched to a gene: 5. The covered CDR3 bases are TGCGCCAGCAGCCAAGATATTAGGGACAGGGCCTACGAG. Amino acids: CASSQDIRDRAYE. The complete CDR3 protein is CASSQDIRDRAYEQYF.

This clone was seen ten or more times. The read gets to within 3 residues of the CDR3 end, and the germline J gene fills in the rest. The V gene is TRBV29-1, the J gene TRBJ1-5, with a weak D call TRBD1 (5 bases). Per the germline V gene, CDR1 is SQVTM and CDR2 is ANQGSEA. The CDR3 is 14 amino acids. The DNA read from the CDR3 is TGCAGCGTCCCCTTAGGCAGGGTCTTCCGTCCC. The encoded protein is CSVPLGRVFRP. The whole CDR3 is CSVPLGRVFRPQHF.

This clone came up many times. The read finishes 3 residues shy of the CDR3 end, and the germline J gene is used to complete it. This chain links TRBV29-1 with TRBJ2-2; D might be TRBD2 (6 bases). V shed 7 bases and J shed 6 bases, with 15 bases lying between them. CDR1 is SQVTM and CDR2 is ANQGSEA in the germline V gene. The CDR3 covers 13 residues. Incomplete CDR3 DNA: TGCAGCGCTGGGACTGCATGGCCCGGGGAG. It encodes CSAGTAWPGE. The full CDR3 protein reads CSAGTAWPGELFF.

This clone was counted at least ten times. The read comes to an end 3 residues before the CDR3 does, leaving the germline J gene to fill in the end. This sample includes further DNA sequences coding for the same CDR3. J is TRBJ1-1 and V is TRBV5-6; 7 bases agree with TRBD1. Losses at the gene ends were 3 bases for V and 7 bases for J; bases not matched to a gene: 3. Per germline, CDR1 SGHDT and CDR2 YYEEEE. This CDR3 is 12 amino acids long. The covered CDR3 bases are TGTGCCAGCAGCTGGGACAGCCGTGAA. It codes for CASSWDSRE. The entire CDR3 protein reads CASSWDSREAFF. Variable domain in full (rest from reference TRBV5-6 and TRBJ1-1): DAGVTQSPTHLIKTRGQQVTLRCSPKSGHDTVSWYQQALGQGPQFIFQYYEEEERQRGNFPDRFSGHQFPNYSSELNVNALLLGDSALYLCASSWDSREAFFGQGTRLTVV.

Regarding this clone: The read stops 3 residues short of the end of the CDR3; the missing end is completed from the germline J gene. The genes are TRBV19 and TRBJ2-4, with D hard to call. The CDR3 consists of 15 residues. Germline loops: CDR1 LNHDA, CDR2 SQIVND (reference sequence). The sequenced CDR3 bases are TGTGCCAGTAGTATAGATACTGCGGCGAACTATGGT. This translates into CASSIDTAANYG. The CDR3 in its entirety is CASSIDTAANYGQYF. Full variable domain (rest looked up from reference TRBV19 and TRBJ2-4): DGGITQSPKYLFRKEGQNVTLSCEQNLNHDAMYWYRQDPGQGLRLIYYSQIVNDFQKGDIAEGYSVSREKKESFPLTVTSAQKNPTAFYLCASSIDTAANYGQYFGAGTRLSVL.

As for this clone: Coverage ceases 3 residues before the CDR3 finishes, and the germline J gene fills in the end. The gene calls are TRBV18 and TRBJ1-2; TRBD1 agrees at 9 bases. Germline assignment: CDR1 KGHSH and CDR2 LQKENI. The CDR3 extends over 13 amino acids. This CDR3 is CASSGDRADDYTF. CDR3 bases read: TGTGCCAGCTCCGGGGACAGGGCCGATGAC.

Ten or more counts support this clone. The CDR3 end falls 3 residues outside the read, so it is completed with the germline J gene. This rearrangement joins TRBV5-1 to TRBJ2-7, with 9 bases matching TRBD1. CDR1 is SGHRS, CDR2 YFSETQ, per germline. CDR3 length equals 15 residues. The ends lost 2 bases at V and 6 bases at J; junction bases unmatched: 9. The sequenced part of the CDR3 DNA is TGCGCCAGCAGCTTTGGGGGACAGGGAAAGGCCGAG. Amino acids: CASSFGGQGKAE. The full CDR3 is CASSFGGQGKAEQYF.

This clone showed up many times. Read sequence stops 3 residues before the CDR3 end, and the germline J gene provides the missing end. The V and J genes are TRBV6-2 or TRBV6-3 and TRBJ2-7; D is undetermined. Looked up from germline, CDR1 is MNHEY and CDR2 is SVGEGT. This CDR3 has 14 amino acids. Trimming removed 0 bases at V and 3 bases at J, with 9 bases between. CDR3 loop: CASSYSIQYYEQYF. The sequenced part of the CDR3 DNA is TGTGCCAGCAGTTACTCGATACAGTACTACGAG.

This clone was detected ten times or more. The read halts 3 residues ahead of the CDR3 end, with the missing end drawn from the germline J gene. The chain joins TRBV6-2 or TRBV6-3 to TRBJ2-7, with 12 bases that match TRBD1. Trimming cost V 5 bases and J 3 bases; bases outside gene matches: 8. CDR1 and CDR2 from the germline V gene are MNHEY and SVGEGT. The CDR3 is 16 residues long. The sequenced CDR3 bases are TGTGCCAGCAGTCACAACCGGGACAGGGGGCACTACGAG. It encodes CASSHNRDRGHYE. The full CDR3 protein reads CASSHNRDRGHYEQYF.

This clone was recorded many times. CDR3 residues: CSVERDSVNEQFF. CDR3 DNA, as far as it was read: TGCAGCGTTGAAAGGGATAGCGTTAATGAG. V gene TRBV29-1 combines with J gene TRBJ2-1; weak D call: TRBD2 (5 bases). The CDR3 extends 3 residues past the end of the read, so its final part is completed from the germline J gene. CDR1 SQVTM and CDR2 ANQGSEA come from the germline V gene. The CDR3 consists of 13 residues. V lost 2 bases to trimming and J lost 7 bases, with 12 bases between them.

This clone was recorded many times. The read terminates 3 residues ahead of where the CDR3 ends, so the germline J gene completes it. The chain links TRBV20-1 to TRBJ2-3; tentatively, D is TRBD2 (6 bases). V lost 6 bases, J lost 6 bases, and 16 bases lay in between. Per the germline V gene, CDR1 is DFQATT and CDR2 is SNEGSKA (reference sequence). The CDR3 totals 13 residues. Partial CDR3 DNA: TGCAGTGCCTCACGCGGGGCGTCTGATACG. Encoded protein: CSASRGASDT. The full CDR3 is CSASRGASDTQYF.

There are many counts of this clone. The CDR3 goes on 3 residues after the read ends, and that part is filled in from the germline J gene. V usage is TRBV20-1 and J usage is TRBJ1-2; D is perhaps TRBD1 (6 bases). Germline CDR1 and CDR2: DFQATT and SNEGSKA (reference sequence). V was cut by 1 base and J by 7 bases, with 13 bases left in between. CDR3 length equals 13 residues. The CDR3 bases that were read are TGCAGTGCTAGAGTAGGGGGTGGGGGTGGC. Its protein product is CSARVGGGGG. The whole CDR3 region reads CSARVGGGGGYTF.

This clone appeared many times. The sequenced fragment ends 3 residues before the CDR3 boundary, so the rest is inferred from the germline J gene. The chain combines TRBV5-1 with TRBJ2-2, with D tentatively TRBD2 (6 bases). V was trimmed by 7 bases and J by 4 bases, leaving 17 bases between them. Germline V gene data show CDR1 as SGHRS and CDR2 as YFSETQ. This CDR3 has 15 residues. The CDR3 loop is CASGPEGYPTGELFF. CDR3 DNA (partial): TGCGCCAGCGGTCCGGAGGGCTACCCCACCGGGGAG.

There are many counts of this clone. The CDR3 is cut off 3 residues early in the read; its end comes from the germline J gene. This chain links TRBV7-3 with TRBJ2-1; perhaps TRBD1 as D (5 bases). V lost 1 base and J lost 7, with 11 bases in between. Germline CDR1 reads SGHTA; CDR2 reads FQGTGA. The CDR3 consists of 14 residues. The CDR3 here is CASSLIDSKNEQFF. The part of the CDR3 DNA that was read is TGTGCCAGCAGCTTAATTGACAGTAAAAATGAG.